This TCR beta chain appears in the sequencing data of a study of blood T cells in healthy people across ages. Primed by a sample-barcoded 5' primer and a J-beta primer mix, a second PCR proceeded for about 7 to 12 cycles. TCRdb redid the calling of the 5' RACE reads with MiXCR, one entry per CDR3 protein. The data contain about 1,500,000 distinct CDR3 sequences, 42% of them seen just once; the ten biggest clones take up roughly 8.2%. The V gene lost 6 bases and the J gene lost 18 bases, with 21 bases spanning the gap. Germline V gives CDR1 SGHAT, CDR2 FQNNGV. This CDR3 has 13 amino acids. The clonotype comes from a woman younger than 30 in good health. Sequencing used blood. The chain recombines TRBV11-2 with TRBJ1-6; tentatively, D is TRBD1 (5 bases). The CDR3 DNA reads TGTGCCAGCAGTCAAGGAGGGGATTCACCTCCCCACTTT. This encodes CASSQGGDSPPHF.